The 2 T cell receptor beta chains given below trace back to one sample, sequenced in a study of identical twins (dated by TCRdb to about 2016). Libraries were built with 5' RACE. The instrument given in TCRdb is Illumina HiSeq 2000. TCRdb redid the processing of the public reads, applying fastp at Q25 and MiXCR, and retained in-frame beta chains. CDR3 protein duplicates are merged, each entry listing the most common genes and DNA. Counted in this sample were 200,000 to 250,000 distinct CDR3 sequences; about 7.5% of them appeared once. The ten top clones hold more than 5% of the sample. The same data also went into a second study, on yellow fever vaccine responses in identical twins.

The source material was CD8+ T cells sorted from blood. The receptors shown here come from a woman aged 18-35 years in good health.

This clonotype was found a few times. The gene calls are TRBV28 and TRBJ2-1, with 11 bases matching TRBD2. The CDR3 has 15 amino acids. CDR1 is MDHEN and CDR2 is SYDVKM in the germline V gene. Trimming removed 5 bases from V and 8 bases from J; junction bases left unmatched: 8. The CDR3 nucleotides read TGTGCCAGCAGTACTAGCGGGGGCACCGGGTATGAGCAGTTCTTC. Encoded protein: CASSTSGGTGYEQFF. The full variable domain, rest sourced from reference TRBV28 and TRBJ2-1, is DVKVTQSSRYLVKRTGEKVFLECVQDMDHENMFWYRQDPGLGLRLIYFSYDVKMKEKGDIPEGYSVSREKKERFSLILESASTNQTSMYLCASSTSGGTGYEQFFGPGTRLTVL.

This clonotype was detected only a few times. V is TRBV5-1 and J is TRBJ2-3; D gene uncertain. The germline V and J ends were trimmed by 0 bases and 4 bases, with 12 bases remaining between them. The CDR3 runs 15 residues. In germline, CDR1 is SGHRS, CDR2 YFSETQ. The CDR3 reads CASSLEAPGADTQYF. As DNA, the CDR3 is TGCGCCAGCAGCTTGGAGGCCCCTGGGGCAGATACGCAGTATTTT.